This TCR beta chain came from a study of shared clonotypes between healthy human individuals. Study summary: The composition of the donors was a couple of women and a few men aged 18 to 49.

The CDR3 sequence is 14 residues long. Per the germline V gene, CDR1 is LNHDA and CDR2 is SQIVND (reference sequence). With 1 base removed from V and 0 bases from J, the gap between germline ends came to 6 bases. This was a deep-level run. Using immunoSEQ multiplex PCR, the repertoire was profiled, and TCRdb retains in-frame clones only, with some absent. In the table there are approximately 1,500,000 clones, about 96% of which are singletons. The clonotype originates from a man aged 25-40 years in good health. This chain uses TRBV19 with TRBJ1-1; D unclear. Sequencing was carried out using naive CD4+ T cells sorted from blood. Documented subset: CD45RA+ positively selected. Here the CDR3 reads CASSIGQLNTEAFF. CDR3 in DNA: TGTGCCAGTAGTATAGGGCAGCTGAACACTGAAGCTTTCTTT. The full variable domain, its missing parts supplied by reference TRBV19 and TRBJ1-1, is DGGITQSPKYLFRKEGQNVTLSCEQNLNHDAMYWYRQDPGQGLRLIYYSQIVNDFQKGDIAEGYSVSREKKESFPLTVTSAQKNPTAFYLCASSIGQLNTEAFFGQGTRLTVV.